This T cell receptor beta chain was identified during a study of cytomegalovirus exposure and HLA in healthy donors. As regards this clone: Its antigen is not identified.

Assay: immunoSEQ multiplex PCR; the TCRdb copy retains only in-frame clones and omits some. The table includes about 180,000 clones, roughly 85% detected once. General observations from the study: There were some public TCRs occurring in many donors, but most TCR sequences were rare. Both high specificity and high sensitivity reportedly marked the classifier's diagnosis of cytomegalovirus status.

The V gene's germline CDR1 is SGHRS and CDR2 YFSETQ. The CDR3 is 19 residues long. With 0 bases clipped from V and 4 bases from J, the junction kept 13 bases outside the gene matches. The origin of this receptor is a young man in good health and CMV-seropositive. The sample was PBMCs. The chain joins TRBV5-1 to TRBJ2-1; 10 bases agree with TRBD2. CDR3 in amino acids: CASSLAGLAGAAGYNEQFF. The DNA for the CDR3 is TGCGCCAGCAGCTTGGCTGGGCTAGCGGGGGCCGCCGGTTACAATGAGCAGTTCTTC.